These 5 T cell receptor beta chains originate from one sample sequenced in a study of T cells expressing NK-cell markers. Each CDR3 protein gets one entry in TCRdb, which reprocessed the 5' RACE reads and gives no DNA. This sample contains about 21,000 distinct CDR3 sequences. The sequencing input was blood T cells: a sorted CD56 or NKG2C T cell subset, CD4+ or CD8+ T cells, or bulk PBMC T cells (not recorded which). Every receptor here comes from a man aged 18-69 years in good health.

This chain links TRBV5-8 with TRBJ2-7; TCRdb indicates TRBD2, and absent DNA this call remains unverified. Germline V gives CDR1 SGHTS, CDR2 YDEGEE. The CDR3 totals 12 residues. This CDR3 is CASRQRGNEQYF.

The J gene is TRBJ1-6, the V gene TRBV6-2 or TRBV6-3; TCRdb's assignment of TRBD1 cannot be checked, as there is no DNA. This CDR3 has 18 amino acids. Germline V gene data show CDR1 as MNHEY and CDR2 as SVGEGT. CDR3 sequence: CASSYSRQGARDNSPLHF.

This chain joins TRBV7-3 and TRBJ2-1. CDR3 length: 16 residues. Looked up from germline, CDR1 is SGHTA and CDR2 is FQGTGA. CDR3 protein: CASSLSGAGSYNEQFF.

The chain is built from TRBV24-1 and TRBJ2-2; TCRdb proposes TRBD1, but this gene call is untestable without DNA. The CDR3 runs 16 residues. CDR1 and CDR2 from the germline V gene are KGHDR and SFDVKD. The CDR3 region is CATSDLSQGAAGELFF.

V and J are TRBV3-1 and TRBJ2-5; TCRdb selects TRBD1, and the lack of DNA leaves this call unchecked. This CDR3 contains 15 residues. Germline V CDR1 and CDR2: LGHDT, YNNKEL (reference sequence). This CDR3 reads CASSQGDGTFGTQYF.